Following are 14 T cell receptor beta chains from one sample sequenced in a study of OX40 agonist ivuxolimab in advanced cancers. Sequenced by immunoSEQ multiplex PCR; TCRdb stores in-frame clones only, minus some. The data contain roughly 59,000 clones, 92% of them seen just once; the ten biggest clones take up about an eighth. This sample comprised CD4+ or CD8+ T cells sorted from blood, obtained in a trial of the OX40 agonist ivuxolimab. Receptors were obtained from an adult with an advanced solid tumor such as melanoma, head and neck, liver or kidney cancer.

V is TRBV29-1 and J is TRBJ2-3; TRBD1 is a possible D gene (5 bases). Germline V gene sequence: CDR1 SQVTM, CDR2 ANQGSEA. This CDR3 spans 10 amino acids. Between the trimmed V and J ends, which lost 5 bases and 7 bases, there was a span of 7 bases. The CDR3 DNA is TGCAGCGTTTGGACAAATACGCAGTATTTT. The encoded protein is CSVWTNTQYF.

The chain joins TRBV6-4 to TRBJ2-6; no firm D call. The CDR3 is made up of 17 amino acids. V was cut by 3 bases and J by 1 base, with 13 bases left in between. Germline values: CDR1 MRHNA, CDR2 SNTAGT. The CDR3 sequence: CASSDIYVPSGANVLTF. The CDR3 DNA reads TGTGCCAGCAGTGATATTTATGTTCCATCTGGGGCCAACGTCCTGACTTTC.

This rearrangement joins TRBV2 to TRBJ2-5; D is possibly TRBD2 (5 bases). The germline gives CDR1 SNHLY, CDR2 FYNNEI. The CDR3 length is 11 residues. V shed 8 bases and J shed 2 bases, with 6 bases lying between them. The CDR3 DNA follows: TGTGCCAGCGGGAGACAAGAGACCCAGTACTTC. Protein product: CASGRQETQYF.

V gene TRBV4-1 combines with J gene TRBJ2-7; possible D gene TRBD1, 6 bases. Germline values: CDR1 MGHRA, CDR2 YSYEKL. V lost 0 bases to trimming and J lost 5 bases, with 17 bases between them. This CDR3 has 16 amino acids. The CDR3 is CASSQDPRGEWDEQYF. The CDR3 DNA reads TGCGCCAGCAGCCAAGATCCCAGGGGTGAGTGGGACGAGCAGTACTTC.

CDR3 coding DNA: TGTGCCAGTAGTATAGATCACCGTGGGGGGGTGAACACTGAAGCTTTCTTT. This codes for CASSIDHRGGVNTEAFF. The chain joins TRBV19 to TRBJ1-1, with D perhaps TRBD1 (5 bases). The germline gives CDR1 LNHDA, CDR2 SQIVND (reference sequence). V was cut by 0 bases and J by 0 bases, with 14 bases left in between. This CDR3 is 17 amino acids long.

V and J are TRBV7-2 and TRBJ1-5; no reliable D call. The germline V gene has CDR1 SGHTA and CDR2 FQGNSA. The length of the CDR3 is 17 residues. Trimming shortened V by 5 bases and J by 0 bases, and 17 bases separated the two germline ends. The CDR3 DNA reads TGTGCCAGCAGCCTGGGAACAGAAACTCTTAGCAATCAGCCCCAGCATTTT. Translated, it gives CASSLGTETLSNQPQHF.

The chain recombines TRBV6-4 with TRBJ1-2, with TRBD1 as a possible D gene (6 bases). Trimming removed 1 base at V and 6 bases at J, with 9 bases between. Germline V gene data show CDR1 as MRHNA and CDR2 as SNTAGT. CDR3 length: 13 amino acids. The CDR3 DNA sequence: TGTGCCAGCAGTGACTTGGGGGCTGATGGCTACACCTTC. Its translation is CASSDLGADGYTF.

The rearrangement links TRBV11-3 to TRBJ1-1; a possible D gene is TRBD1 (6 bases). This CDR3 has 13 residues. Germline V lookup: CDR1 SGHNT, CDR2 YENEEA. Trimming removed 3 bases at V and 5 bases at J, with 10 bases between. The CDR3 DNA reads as TGTGCCAGCAGCTTGGCGGGGGCAACTGAAGCTTTCTTT. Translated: CASSLAGATEAFF. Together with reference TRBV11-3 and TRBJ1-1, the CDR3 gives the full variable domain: EAGVVQSPRYKIIEKKQPVAFWCNPISGHNTLYWYLQNLGQGPELLIRYENEEAVDDSQLPKDRFSAERLKGVDSTLKIQPAELGDSAVYLCASSLAGATEAFFGQGTRLTVV.

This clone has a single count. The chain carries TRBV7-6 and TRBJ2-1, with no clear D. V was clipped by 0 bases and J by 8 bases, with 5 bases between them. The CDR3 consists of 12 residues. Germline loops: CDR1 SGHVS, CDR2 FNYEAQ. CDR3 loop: CASSLAVDEQFF. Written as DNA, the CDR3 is TGTGCCAGCAGCTTAGCGGTTGATGAGCAGTTCTTC.

The CDR3: CASSSLYEQYF. In DNA, the CDR3 is TGTGCCAGCAGTTCGTTGTACGAGCAGTACTTC. The chain couples TRBV27 to TRBJ2-7; D not certain. Deletions cut 4 bases from V and 4 bases from J, with 5 bases between. CDR1 is MNHEY and CDR2 is SMNVEV in the germline V gene (reference sequence). CDR3 length: 11 residues.

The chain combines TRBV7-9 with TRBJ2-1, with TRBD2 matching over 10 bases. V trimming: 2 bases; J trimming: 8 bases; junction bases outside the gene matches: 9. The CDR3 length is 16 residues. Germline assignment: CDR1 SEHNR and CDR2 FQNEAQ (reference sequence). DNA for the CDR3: TGTGCCAGCAGCTTATCGTCTAGCGGGAGTTCGGATGAGCAGTTCTTC. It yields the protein CASSLSSSGSSDEQFF.

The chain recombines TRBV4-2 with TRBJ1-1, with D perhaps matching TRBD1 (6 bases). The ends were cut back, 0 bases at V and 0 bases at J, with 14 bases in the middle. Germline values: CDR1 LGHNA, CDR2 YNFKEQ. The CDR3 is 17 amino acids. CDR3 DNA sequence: TGTGCCAGCAGCCAAGATCCCCAACAGGGTCTGAACACTGAAGCTTTCTTT. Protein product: CASSQDPQQGLNTEAFF.

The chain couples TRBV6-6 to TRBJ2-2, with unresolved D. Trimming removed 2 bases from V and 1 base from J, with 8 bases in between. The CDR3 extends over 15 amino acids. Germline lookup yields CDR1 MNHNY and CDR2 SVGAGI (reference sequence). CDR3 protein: CASSYAAENTGELFF. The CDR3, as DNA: TGTGCCAGCAGTTACGCGGCGGAGAACACCGGGGAGCTGTTTTTT.

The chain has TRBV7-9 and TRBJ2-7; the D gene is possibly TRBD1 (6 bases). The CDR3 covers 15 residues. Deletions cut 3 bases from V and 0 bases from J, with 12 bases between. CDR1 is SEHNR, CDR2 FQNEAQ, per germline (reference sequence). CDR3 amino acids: CASSFDRFGSYEQYF. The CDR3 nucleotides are TGTGCCAGCAGCTTTGACAGGTTTGGCTCCTACGAGCAGTACTTC. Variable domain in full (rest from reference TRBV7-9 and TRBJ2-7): DTGVSQNPRHKITKRGQNVTFRCDPISEHNRLYWYRQTLGQGPEFLTYFQNEAQLEKSRLLSDRFSAERPKGSFSTLEIQRTEQGDSAMYLCASSFDRFGSYEQYFGPGTRLTVT.